This T cell receptor beta chain was identified in a study of metastatic and nonmetastatic thyroid tumors. General study findings and limits: Versus benign nodules, malignant thyroid tumors reportedly had significantly higher TCR beta diversity, in blood and tumor.

All patients were untreated before thyroid surgery. Study processing details: What underpinned the distant-metastasis classifier for papillary thyroid cancer was the set of CDR3 differences across clinicopathological groups. TCRdb called clones again from the PCR reads with MiXCR. TCRdb assigned the V and J calls; the authors' analysis was not used. The table includes some 23,000 clones, around 20% detected once. This clone has a count of ten or more. Its matching antigen is unknown. V lost 5 bases and J lost 5; bases outside the gene matches: 9. CDR3 length: 14 residues. Per germline, CDR1 SGHVS and CDR2 FQNEAQ.

The chain recombines TRBV7-8 with TRBJ2-7, with TRBD2 identical over 7 bases. The source of this sequence is a female donor with papillary thyroid cancer or a benign thyroid nodule (not recorded which). Some clones in this sample may be carry-over from other donors' samples. The specimen sequenced was blood. The CDR3 protein is CASSPRTSSHEQYF. The CDR3 DNA reads as TGTGCCAGCAGCCCAAGGACTAGTAGTCACGAGCAGTACTTC. Full variable domain (outside the CDR3, taken from reference TRBV7-8 and TRBJ2-7): GAGVSQSPRYKVAKRGQDVALRCDPISGHVSLFWYQQALGQGPEFLTYFQNEAQLDKSGLPSDRFFAERPEGSVSTLKIQRTQQEDSAVYLCASSPRTSSHEQYFGPGTRLTVT.